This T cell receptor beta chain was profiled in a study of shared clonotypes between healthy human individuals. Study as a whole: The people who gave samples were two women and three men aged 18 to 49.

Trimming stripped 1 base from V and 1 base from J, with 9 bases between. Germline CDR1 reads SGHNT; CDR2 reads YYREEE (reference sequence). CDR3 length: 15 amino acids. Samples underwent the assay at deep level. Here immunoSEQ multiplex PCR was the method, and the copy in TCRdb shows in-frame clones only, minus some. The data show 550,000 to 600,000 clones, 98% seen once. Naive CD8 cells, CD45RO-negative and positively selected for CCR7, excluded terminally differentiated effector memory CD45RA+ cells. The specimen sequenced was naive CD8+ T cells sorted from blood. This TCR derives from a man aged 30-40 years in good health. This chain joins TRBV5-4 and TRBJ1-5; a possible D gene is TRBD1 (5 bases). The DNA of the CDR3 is TGTGCCAGCAGCTTGTGGGGGGAGAGCAATCAGCCCCAGCATTTT. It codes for CASSLWGESNQPQHF.